Given below is one TCR beta chain in context. Its antigen is not identified. This sample is drawn from a study of Ad26.COV2.S vaccination and SARS-CoV-2 variants. Germline CDR1 reads SGHTA; CDR2 reads FQGTGA. The CDR3 is 18 amino acids. V dropped 2 bases and J dropped 3; count of bases not matched to a gene: 10. Using immunoSEQ multiplex PCR, the repertoire was profiled, and TCRdb retains in-frame clones only, with some absent. The sample gives about 350,000 clones, about 88% of which show up once; 6.4% is in the top ten. General observations from the study: Overall T cell responses may have been underestimated by the analyses of TCR breadth and depth. A substantial breadth of spike-specific CD8+ and CD4+ T cell responses after vaccination has been reported.

Treatment denoted: approximately 18 received Ad26.COV2.S at low or high dose, single or two shots; five or six received placebo; per-sample allocation not given. Day 63 after the first injection of vaccine or placebo was the sampling time. V gene TRBV7-3 combines with J gene TRBJ2-2; 9 bases map to TRBD2. The clonotype comes from a person between 18 and 65 years old who received the Ad26.COV2.S COVID-19 vaccine or a placebo. Sequencing used peripheral blood, obtained in a trial of Ad26.COV2.S vaccine versus placebo. This chain's CDR3 is CASSLVSSGSVYTGELFF. DNA for the CDR3: TGTGCCAGCAGCTTAGTCAGTAGCGGGAGTGTGTACACCGGGGAGCTGTTTTTT.